This T cell receptor beta chain was captured in a study of blood T cell repertoires in COVID-19. Across the study: The analysed material was cDNA or gDNA that came from T cells, B-cell-depleted T cells, or PBMCs.

Generated by immunoSEQ multiplex PCR, the TCRdb table keeps only in-frame clones and is missing some. The sample lists roughly 72,000 clones, almost 90% seen once, with just over 2.5% in the top ten. This CDR3 is built from 14 residues. Germline V gene sequence: CDR1 KGHDR, CDR2 SFDVKD. The V end lost 2 bases, the J end lost 5 bases, and 11 bases lay between the germline ends. The sequencing input was peripheral blood. This chain links TRBV24-1 with TRBJ2-5, with D possibly being TRBD1 (5 bases). This clonotype was obtained from a human donor in a cohort sampled during active COVID-19. The CDR3 region is CATSDSKKGETQYF. The CDR3 bases are TGTGCCACCAGTGATTCCAAGAAGGGGGAGACCCAGTACTTC.